Listed below are T cell receptor beta chains from one sample, sequenced in a study of blood T cells in healthy people across ages. TCRdb called the 5' RACE reads again in MiXCR, with one record for every CDR3 protein. The repertoire holds roughly 800,000 distinct CDR3 sequences, with roughly 64% as singletons. The sequenced material came from blood. These receptors originate from a man under 40 in good health. Both conserved end residues are part of each CDR3. The order of the fields is V gene, clone size, J gene, D gene, CDR3 protein, CDR3 DNA. A D gene is named only where the DNA matches it firmly. Part of the rows lack a size; the others show once, few, many or a class for expanded clones.

>TRBV3-1|NA|TRBJ2-3|NA
CASSQSSRGADTQYF
TGTGCCAGCAGCCAAAGTTCAAGGGGGGCAGATACGCAGTATTTT
>TRBV20-1|NA|TRBJ1-2|NA
CSAGNSNYGYTF
TGCAGTGCTGGAAACTCTAACTATGGCTACACCTTC
>TRBV3-1|NA|TRBJ2-5|TRBD1
CASSQGTGTGGKETQYF
TGTGCCAGCAGCCAAGGGACCGGGACAGGAGGGAAAGAGACCCAGTACTTC
>TRBV29-1|hyperexpanded|TRBJ2-1|TRBD2
CSVRRSEVLGGIMGSYNEQFF
TGCAGCGTTAGAAGGAGTGAGGTGTTGGGGGGGATAATGGGGTCCTACAATGAGCAGTTCTTC
>TRBV20-1|NA|TRBJ2-3|NA
CSAIGGTDTQYF
TGCAGTGCTATCGGGGGCACAGATACGCAGTATTTT
>TRBV19|few|TRBJ2-5|TRBD1
CASSNPPDRGRGETQYF
TGTGCCAGTAGTAATCCCCCCGACAGGGGGCGCGGAGAGACCCAGTACTTC
>TRBV20-1|NA|TRBJ2-3|NA
CSARAAGRTDTQYF
TGCAGTGCTAGAGCTGCGGGACGGACAGATACGCAGTATTTT
>TRBV20-1|once|TRBJ2-3|NA
CSAKGDMGTDTQYF
TGCAGTGCCAAAGGAGATATGGGCACAGATACGCAGTATTTT
>TRBV10-3|few|TRBJ2-5|NA
CAICCALGTQYF
TGTGCCATCTGTTGTGCGTTAGGGACCCAGTACTTC
>TRBV11-3|NA|TRBJ1-6|NA
CASSFVITGREDSPLHF
TGTGCCAGCAGCTTCGTCATCACAGGGAGAGAGGATTCACCCCTCCACTTT
>TRBV7-9|NA|TRBJ2-5|NA
CASSLETDTWEYQETQYF
TGTGCCAGCAGCTTAGAAACAGATACCTGGGAGTACCAAGAGACCCAGTACTTC
>TRBV10-3|NA|TRBJ2-7|TRBD1
CAITKEGQGANEQYF
TGTGCCATCACAAAGGAGGGACAGGGTGCCAACGAGCAGTACTTC
>TRBV7-8|NA|TRBJ1-4|NA
CASRPRRQGRGKLFF
TGTGCCAGCAGGCCCCGCCGCCAGGGGAGAGGAAAACTGTTTTTT
>TRBV15|NA|TRBJ2-3|NA
CATSTGSVRVFTDTQYF
TGTGCCACCAGCACCGGGTCCGTGCGGGTGTTCACAGATACGCAGTATTTT
>TRBV7-8|NA|TRBJ2-1|NA
CASSFSAAGYFVEQFF
TGTGCCAGCAGCTTTTCGGCTGCGGGTTATTTTGTTGAGCAGTTCTTC
>TRBV15|once|TRBJ2-1|NA
CATSRDWGDLNEQFF
TGTGCCACCAGCAGAGATTGGGGCGACCTCAATGAGCAGTTCTTC
>TRBV29-1|few|TRBJ2-7|TRBD1
CSVFPGDRFSYEQYF
TGCAGCGTCTTCCCCGGGGACAGGTTTTCTTACGAGCAGTACTTC
>TRBV7-2|many|TRBJ2-7|NA
CASSLAAYEQYF
TGTGCCAGCAGCTTAGCAGCCTACGAGCAGTACTTC
>TRBV20-1|once|TRBJ2-5|TRBD2
CSAESPAGPQETQYF
TGCAGTGCTGAGAGCCCAGCGGGGCCCCAAGAGACCCAGTACTTC
>TRBV28|NA|TRBJ2-7|TRBD1
CASRPGGTGYYEQYF
TGTGCCAGCAGGCCAGGAGGGACAGGGTATTACGAGCAGTACTTC
>TRBV20-1|NA|TRBJ2-1|NA
CSARLSNEQFF
TGCAGTGCTAGACTTAGTAATGAGCAGTTCTTC
>TRBV5-1|NA|TRBJ2-5|NA
CASSFGSTFQETQYF
TGCGCCAGCAGCTTTGGCAGCACCTTCCAAGAGACCCAGTACTTC
>TRBV20-1|few|TRBJ2-5|TRBD2
CSAPFPGGPQETQYF
TGCAGTGCTCCCTTCCCGGGGGGGCCCCAAGAGACCCAGTACTTC
>TRBV29-1|few|TRBJ2-1|TRBD2
CSGLGLAGASSYNEQFF
TGCAGCGGACTAGGGCTAGCGGGGGCCTCGTCCTACAATGAGCAGTTCTTC
>TRBV20-1|NA|TRBJ2-7|NA
CSARAVRDEQYF
TGCAGTGCTAGAGCGGTCAGGGACGAGCAGTACTTC
>TRBV7-2|few|TRBJ2-6|NA
CASRNRSGANVLTF
TGTGCCAGCAGGAACAGGTCTGGGGCCAACGTCCTGACTTTC
>TRBV7-2|once|TRBJ1-4|NA
CASSLWGPGRQNEKLFF
TGTGCCAGCAGCTTATGGGGCCCAGGCCGTCAGAATGAAAAACTGTTTTTT
>TRBV4-3|many|TRBJ2-3|TRBD2
CASSQDFGLAFPSTDTQYF
TGCGCCAGCAGCCAAGACTTCGGACTAGCGTTTCCTAGCACAGATACGCAGTATTTT
>TRBV5-4|NA|TRBJ2-3|NA
CASSSGTFTDTQYF
TGTGCCAGCAGCTCCGGGACTTTCACAGATACGCAGTATTTT
>TRBV7-9|NA|TRBJ1-2|TRBD1
CASSYYRGGEGYTF
TGTGCCAGCAGCTATTACAGGGGAGGGGAAGGCTACACCTTC
>TRBV27|NA|TRBJ2-5|TRBD2
CASRGWREKQETQYF
TGTGCCAGCAGGGGGTGGCGGGAGAAGCAAGAGACCCAGTACTTC
>TRBV7-9|NA|TRBJ2-6|NA
CASSEGSLSGANVLTF
TGTGCCAGCAGCGAAGGGTCCCTTTCTGGGGCCAACGTCCTGACTTTC
>TRBV4-1|NA|TRBJ2-4|TRBD2
CASSQKSSGRSGDIQYF
TGCGCCAGCAGCCAAAAAAGTAGCGGGAGGTCAGGGGACATTCAGTACTTC
>TRBV7-9|NA|TRBJ1-2|NA
CASSSLTDYTF
TGTGCCAGCAGCTCTCTGACGGATTACACCTTC
>TRBV20-1|NA|TRBJ1-1|NA
CSARTGGFDTEAFF
TGCAGTGCTAGAACAGGAGGGTTCGATACTGAAGCTTTCTTT
>TRBV29-1|NA|TRBJ2-7|NA
CSVAQGWGGEQYF
TGCAGCGTTGCACAGGGTTGGGGCGGCGAGCAGTACTTC
>TRBV5-1|NA|TRBJ2-5|TRBD2
CASSLAAGGPETQYF
TGCGCCAGCAGCTTGGCGGCGGGAGGGCCAGAGACCCAGTACTTC
>TRBV20-1|NA|TRBJ1-1|NA
CSARFGGDEAFF
TGCAGTGCTAGATTCGGTGGGGATGAAGCTTTCTTT
>TRBV3-1|few|TRBJ2-7|NA
CASSQVSNEQYF
TGTGCCAGCAGCCAAGTATCAAACGAGCAGTACTTC
>TRBV12-3/TRBV12-4|NA|TRBJ1-2|TRBD1
CASREQTGDHGYTF
TGTGCCAGCAGGGAGCAGACAGGGGACCATGGCTACACCTTC
>TRBV20-1|NA|TRBJ2-5|NA
CSALRQPGQETQYF
TGCAGTGCTCTAAGACAGCCGGGCCAAGAGACCCAGTACTTC
>TRBV20-1|NA|TRBJ2-1|NA
CSAGTSYNEQFF
TGCAGTGCGGGCACGAGCTACAATGAGCAGTTCTTC
>TRBV6-5|NA|TRBJ2-5|NA
CASSPVGVETQYF
TGTGCCAGCAGTCCGGTCGGGGTAGAGACCCAGTACTTC
>TRBV5-1|NA|TRBJ1-2|NA
CASSPSGGRNSGYTF
TGCGCCAGCAGCCCCTCGGGGGGGCGGAACTCTGGCTACACCTTC
>TRBV20-1|few|TRBJ2-5|TRBD1
CSATDRQETQYF
TGCAGTGCCACGGACAGGCAAGAGACCCAGTACTTC
>TRBV7-2|NA|TRBJ2-1|TRBD2
CASSTPGLARHNEQFF
TGTGCCAGCAGCACCCCGGGACTAGCGCGGCACAATGAGCAGTTCTTC
>TRBV12-3/TRBV12-4|once|TRBJ2-1|NA
CASSLDPFLYNEQFF
TGTGCCAGCAGTTTGGATCCCTTTCTTTACAATGAGCAGTTCTTC
>TRBV4-3|few|TRBJ2-3|TRBD1
CASSQRGRPPDTQYF
TGCGCCAGCAGCCAAAGGGGGCGCCCCCCAGATACGCAGTATTTT
>TRBV13|NA|TRBJ2-7|TRBD1
CASSFTRTGLRSYEQYF
TGTGCCAGCAGCTTTACGAGGACAGGACTTCGCTCCTACGAGCAGTACTTC
>TRBV27|few|TRBJ2-3|NA
CASMAGMADTQYF
TGTGCCAGCATGGCAGGGATGGCAGATACGCAGTATTTT
>TRBV27|NA|TRBJ2-5|NA
CAGRQRAQETQYF
TGTGCCGGCAGGCAGAGGGCCCAAGAGACCCAGTACTTC